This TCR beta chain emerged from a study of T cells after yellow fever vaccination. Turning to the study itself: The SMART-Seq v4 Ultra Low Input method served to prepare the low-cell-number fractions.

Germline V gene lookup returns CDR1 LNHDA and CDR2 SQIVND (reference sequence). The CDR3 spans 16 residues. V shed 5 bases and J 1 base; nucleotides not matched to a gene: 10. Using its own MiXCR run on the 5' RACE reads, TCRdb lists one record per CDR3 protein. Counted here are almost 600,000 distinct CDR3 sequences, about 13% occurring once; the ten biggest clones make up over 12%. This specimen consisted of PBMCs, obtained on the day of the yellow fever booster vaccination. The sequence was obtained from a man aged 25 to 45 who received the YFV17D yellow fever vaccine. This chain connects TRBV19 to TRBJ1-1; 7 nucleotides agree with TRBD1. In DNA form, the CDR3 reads TGTGCCAGTAGTCTCCGGGTTGGGACAGCGAACACTGAAGCTTTCTTT. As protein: CASSLRVGTANTEAFF. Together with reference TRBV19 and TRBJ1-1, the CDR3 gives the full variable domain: DGGITQSPKYLFRKEGQNVTLSCEQNLNHDAMYWYRQDPGQGLRLIYYSQIVNDFQKGDIAEGYSVSREKKESFPLTVTSAQKNPTAFYLCASSLRVGTANTEAFFGQGTRLTVV.